This T cell receptor (beta chain) was retrieved from a study of OX40 agonist ivuxolimab in advanced cancers. Germline CDR1 SGHVS, CDR2 FQNEAQ. The V end lost 2 bases, the J end lost 3 bases, and 10 bases lay between the germline ends. This CDR3 spans 14 amino acids. As concerns this clone: Its antigen remains unidentified.

Findings and caveats of the study: At 0.1 to 3.0 mg/kg, CD4+ and CD8+ blood T cells expanded clonally by week 6.

Measured with immunoSEQ multiplex PCR; TCRdb has only the in-frame clones, and not every one. The repertoire has approximately 72,000 clones, about 90% of them found once; the top ten carry around 0.9%. The clonotype was recovered from an adult with an advanced solid tumor such as melanoma, head and neck, liver or kidney cancer. The specimen was CD4+ or CD8+ T cells sorted from blood, collected in a trial of the OX40 agonist ivuxolimab. The J gene is TRBJ2-5, the V gene TRBV7-8; D is unclear. The chain's CDR3 is CASSLWARKETQYF. As DNA, the CDR3 is TGTGCCAGCAGCTTATGGGCTAGGAAAGAGACCCAGTACTTC.